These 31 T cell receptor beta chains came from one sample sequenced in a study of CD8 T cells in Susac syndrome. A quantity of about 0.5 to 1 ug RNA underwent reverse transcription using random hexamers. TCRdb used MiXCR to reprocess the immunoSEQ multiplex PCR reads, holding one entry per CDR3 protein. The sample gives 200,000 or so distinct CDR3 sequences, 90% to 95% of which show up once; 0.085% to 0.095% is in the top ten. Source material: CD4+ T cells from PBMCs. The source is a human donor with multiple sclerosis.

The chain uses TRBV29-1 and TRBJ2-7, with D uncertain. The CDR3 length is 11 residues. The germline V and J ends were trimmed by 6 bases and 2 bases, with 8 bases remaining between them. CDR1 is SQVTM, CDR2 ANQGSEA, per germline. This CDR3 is CSVTDTYEQYF. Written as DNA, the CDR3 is TGCAGCGTCACAGATACCTACGAGCAGTACTTC.

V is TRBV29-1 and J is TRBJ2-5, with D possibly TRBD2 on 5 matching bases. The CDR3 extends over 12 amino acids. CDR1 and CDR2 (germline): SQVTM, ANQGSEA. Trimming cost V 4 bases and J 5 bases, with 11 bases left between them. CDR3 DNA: TGCAGCGTTGTCCAATCGGGGGAGACCCAGTACTTC. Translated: CSVVQSGETQYF.

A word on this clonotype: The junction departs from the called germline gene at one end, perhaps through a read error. The CDR3 nucleotides are TGCAGCGTTGAGTCGGGGTATGAAGTTTTCTTT. It encodes CSVESGYEVFF. This chain connects TRBV29-1 to TRBJ1-1; D ambiguous. This CDR3 region has 11 residues. The germline V gene has CDR1 SQVTM and CDR2 ANQGSEA.

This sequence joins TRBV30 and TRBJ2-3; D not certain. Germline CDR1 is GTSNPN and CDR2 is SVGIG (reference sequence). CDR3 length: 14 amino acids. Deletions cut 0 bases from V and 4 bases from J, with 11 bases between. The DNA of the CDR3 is TGTGCCTGGAGTGTAAGCCGGGCGGCAGATACGCAGTATTTT. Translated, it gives CAWSVSRAADTQYF.

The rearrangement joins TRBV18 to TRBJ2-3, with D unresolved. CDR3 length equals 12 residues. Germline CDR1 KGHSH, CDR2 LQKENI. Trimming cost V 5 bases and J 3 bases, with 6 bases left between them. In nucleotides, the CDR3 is TGTGCCAGCTCAAAAATGACAGATACGCAGTATTTT. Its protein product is CASSKMTDTQYF. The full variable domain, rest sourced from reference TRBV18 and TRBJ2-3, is NAGVMQNPRHLVRRRGQEARLRCSPMKGHSHVYWYRQLPEEGLKFMVYLQKENIIDESGMPKERFSAEFPKEGPSILRIQQVVRGDSAAYFCASSKMTDTQYFGPGTRLTVL.

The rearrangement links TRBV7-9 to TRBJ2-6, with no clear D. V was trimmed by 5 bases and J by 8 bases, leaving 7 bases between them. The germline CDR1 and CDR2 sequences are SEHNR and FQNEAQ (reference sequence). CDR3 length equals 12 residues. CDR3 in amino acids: CASSPGPNVLTF. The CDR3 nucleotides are TGTGCCAGCAGCCCCGGTCCCAACGTCCTGACTTTC. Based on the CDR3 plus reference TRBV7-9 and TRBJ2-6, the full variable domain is DTGVSQNPRHKITKRGQNVTFRCDPISEHNRLYWYRQTLGQGPEFLTYFQNEAQLEKSRLLSDRFSAERPKGSFSTLEIQRTEQGDSAMYLCASSPGPNVLTFGAGSRLTVL.

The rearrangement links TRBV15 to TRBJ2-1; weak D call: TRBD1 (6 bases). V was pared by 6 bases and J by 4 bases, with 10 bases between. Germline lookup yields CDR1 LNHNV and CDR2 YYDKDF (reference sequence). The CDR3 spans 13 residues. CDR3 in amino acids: CATRLGQYNEQFF. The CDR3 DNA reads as TGTGCCACCAGACTAGGACAGTACAATGAGCAGTTCTTC.

CDR3 in amino acids: CASSRSGAGDTQYF. The CDR3 DNA is TGTGCCAGCAGCCGATCGGGGGCTGGAGATACGCAGTATTTT. The chain has TRBV7-9 and TRBJ2-3; D may correspond to TRBD1 or TRBD2 (6 bases each). CDR3 length: 14 amino acids. Trimming left V 5 bases short and J 5 bases short, with 14 bases between. From germline, CDR1 is SEHNR and CDR2 FQNEAQ (reference sequence). The whole variable domain, remainder taken from reference TRBV7-9 and TRBJ2-3, is DTGVSQNPRHKITKRGQNVTFRCDPISEHNRLYWYRQTLGQGPEFLTYFQNEAQLEKSRLLSDRFSAERPKGSFSTLEIQRTEQGDSAMYLCASSRSGAGDTQYFGPGTRLTVL.

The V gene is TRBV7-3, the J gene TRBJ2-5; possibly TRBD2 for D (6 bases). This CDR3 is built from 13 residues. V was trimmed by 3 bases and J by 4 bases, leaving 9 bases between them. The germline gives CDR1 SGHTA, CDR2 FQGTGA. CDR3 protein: CASSFQAGETQYF. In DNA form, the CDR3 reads TGTGCCAGCAGCTTCCAAGCGGGAGAGACCCAGTACTTC.

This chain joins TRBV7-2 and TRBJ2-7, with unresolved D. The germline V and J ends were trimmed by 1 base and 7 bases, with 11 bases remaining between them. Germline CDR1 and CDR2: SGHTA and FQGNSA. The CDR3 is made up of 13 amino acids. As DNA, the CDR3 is TGTGCCAGCAGCTTAGATAGCTCCAGAGAGCAGTACTTC. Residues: CASSLDSSREQYF.

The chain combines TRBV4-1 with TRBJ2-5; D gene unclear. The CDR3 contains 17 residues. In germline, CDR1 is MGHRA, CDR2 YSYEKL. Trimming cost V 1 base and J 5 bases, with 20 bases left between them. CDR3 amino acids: CASSQGGSSSRLETQYF. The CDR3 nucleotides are TGCGCCAGCAGCCAAGGGGGAAGTTCATCACGTCTGGAGACCCAGTACTTC.

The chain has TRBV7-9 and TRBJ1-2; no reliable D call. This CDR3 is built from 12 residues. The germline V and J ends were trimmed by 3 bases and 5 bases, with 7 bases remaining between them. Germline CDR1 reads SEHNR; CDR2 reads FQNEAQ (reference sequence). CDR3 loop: CASSLDGYGYTF. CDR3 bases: TGTGCCAGCAGCTTGGACGGTTATGGCTACACCTTC.

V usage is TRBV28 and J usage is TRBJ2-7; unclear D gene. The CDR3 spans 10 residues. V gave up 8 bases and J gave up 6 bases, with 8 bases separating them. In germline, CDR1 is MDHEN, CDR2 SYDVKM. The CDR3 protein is CASGPAEQYF. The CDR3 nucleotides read TGTGCCAGCGGTCCTGCCGAGCAGTACTTC.

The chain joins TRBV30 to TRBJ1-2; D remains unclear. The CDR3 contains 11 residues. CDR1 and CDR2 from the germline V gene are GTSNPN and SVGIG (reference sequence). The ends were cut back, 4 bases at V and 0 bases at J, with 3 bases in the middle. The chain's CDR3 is CAWTTNYGYTF. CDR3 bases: TGTGCCTGGACAACTAACTATGGCTACACCTTC.

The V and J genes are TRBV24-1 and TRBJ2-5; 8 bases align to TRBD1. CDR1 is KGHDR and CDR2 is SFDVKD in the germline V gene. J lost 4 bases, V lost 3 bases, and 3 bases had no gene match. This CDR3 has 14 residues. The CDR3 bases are TGTGCCACCAGTGATAGTGGACAGGGAGAGACCCAGTACTTC. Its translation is CATSDSGQGETQYF.

CDR3 sequence reads: CASSRGTGLQQYF. The CDR3 DNA is TGTGCCAGCAGTAGGGGCACAGGGTTGCAGCAGTACTTC. The chain carries TRBV27 and TRBJ2-7; TRBD1 is a possible D gene (6 bases). The CDR3 totals 13 residues. V lost 5 bases, J lost 8 bases, and 16 bases lay in between. Germline V gene sequence: CDR1 MNHEY, CDR2 SMNVEV (reference sequence).

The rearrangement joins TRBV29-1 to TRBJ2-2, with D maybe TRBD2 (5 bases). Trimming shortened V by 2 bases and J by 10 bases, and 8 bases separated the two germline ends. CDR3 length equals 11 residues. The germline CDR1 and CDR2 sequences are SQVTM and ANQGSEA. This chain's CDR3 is CSVESREELFF. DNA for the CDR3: TGCAGCGTTGAATCGAGGGAGGAGCTGTTTTTT.

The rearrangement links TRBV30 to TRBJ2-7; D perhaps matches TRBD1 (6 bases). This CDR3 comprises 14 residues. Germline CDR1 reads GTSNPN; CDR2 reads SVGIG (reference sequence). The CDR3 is CALENRDKAYEQYF. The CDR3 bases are TGTGCTCTGGAGAACCGGGACAAGGCCTACGAGCAGTACTTC.

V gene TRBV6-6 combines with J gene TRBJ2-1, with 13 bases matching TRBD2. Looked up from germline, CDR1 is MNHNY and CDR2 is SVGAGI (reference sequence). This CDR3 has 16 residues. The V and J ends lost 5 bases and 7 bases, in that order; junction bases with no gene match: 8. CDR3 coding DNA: TGTGCCAGCAGTGGGGCTGGACTAGCGGGAGCTAATGAGCAGTTCTTC. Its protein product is CASSGAGLAGANEQFF.

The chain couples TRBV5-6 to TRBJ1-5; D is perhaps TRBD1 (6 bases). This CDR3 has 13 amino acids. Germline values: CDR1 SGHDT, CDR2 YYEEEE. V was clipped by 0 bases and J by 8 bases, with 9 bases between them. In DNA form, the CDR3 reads TGTGCCAGCAGCTTGGGCAGGGGAAAGCCCCAGCATTTT. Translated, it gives CASSLGRGKPQHF.

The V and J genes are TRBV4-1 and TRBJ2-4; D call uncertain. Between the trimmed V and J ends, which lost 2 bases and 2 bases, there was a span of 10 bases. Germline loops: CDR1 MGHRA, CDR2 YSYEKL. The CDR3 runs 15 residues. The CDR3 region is CASSQLGVPKNIQYF. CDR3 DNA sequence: TGCGCCAGCAGCCAACTTGGGGTGCCCAAAAACATTCAGTACTTC.

The CDR3 DNA follows: TGCAGTGCTCGGGACAGGCCAGTGCATACTGAAGCTTTCTTT. Translation gives CSARDRPVHTEAFF. The rearrangement uses TRBV20-1 and TRBJ1-1; 8 bases fit TRBD1. The CDR3 extends over 14 amino acids. Germline CDR1 reads DFQATT; CDR2 reads SNEGSKA (reference sequence). V was pared by 5 bases and J by 5 bases, with 10 bases of the junction left unmatched.

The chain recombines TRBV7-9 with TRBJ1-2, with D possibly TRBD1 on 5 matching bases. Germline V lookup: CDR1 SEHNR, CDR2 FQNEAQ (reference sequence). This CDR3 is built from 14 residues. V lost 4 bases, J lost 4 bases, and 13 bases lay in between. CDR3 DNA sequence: TGTGCCAGCAGCTCATCCGGGACGGCCTATGGCTACACCTTC. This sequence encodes CASSSSGTAYGYTF. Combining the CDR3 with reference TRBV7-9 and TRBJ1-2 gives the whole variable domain DTGVSQNPRHKITKRGQNVTFRCDPISEHNRLYWYRQTLGQGPEFLTYFQNEAQLEKSRLLSDRFSAERPKGSFSTLEIQRTEQGDSAMYLCASSSSGTAYGYTFGSGTRLTVV.

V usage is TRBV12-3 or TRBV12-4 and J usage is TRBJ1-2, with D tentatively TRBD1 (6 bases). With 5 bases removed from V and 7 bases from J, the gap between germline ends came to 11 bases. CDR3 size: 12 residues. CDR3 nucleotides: TGTGCCAGCAGTCCAGGGGACGGTGGCTACACCTTC. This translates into CASSPGDGGYTF.

As DNA, the CDR3 is TGCAGCGTTGCGGGGCGGGGATACTACAATGAGCAGTTCTTC. Translating it yields CSVAGRGYYNEQFF. The V gene is TRBV29-1, the J gene TRBJ2-1; D is possibly TRBD2 (6 bases). Per germline, CDR1 SQVTM and CDR2 ANQGSEA. CDR3 length equals 14 residues. Trimming cost V 4 bases and J 3 bases, with 13 bases left between them.

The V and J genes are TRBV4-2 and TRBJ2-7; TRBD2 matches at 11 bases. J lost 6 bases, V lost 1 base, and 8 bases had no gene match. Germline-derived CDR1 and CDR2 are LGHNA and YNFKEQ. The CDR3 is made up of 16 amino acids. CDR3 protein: CASSQGLLAGGREQYF. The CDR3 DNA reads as TGTGCCAGCAGCCAAGGGCTCCTAGCGGGGGGTCGCGAGCAGTACTTC.

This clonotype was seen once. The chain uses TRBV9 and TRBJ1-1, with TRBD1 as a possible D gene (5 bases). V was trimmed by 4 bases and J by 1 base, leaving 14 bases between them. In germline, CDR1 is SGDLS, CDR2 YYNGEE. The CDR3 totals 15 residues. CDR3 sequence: CASSPWDRGNTEAFF. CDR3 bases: TGTGCCAGCAGCCCGTGGGACCGCGGGAACACTGAAGCTTTCTTT.

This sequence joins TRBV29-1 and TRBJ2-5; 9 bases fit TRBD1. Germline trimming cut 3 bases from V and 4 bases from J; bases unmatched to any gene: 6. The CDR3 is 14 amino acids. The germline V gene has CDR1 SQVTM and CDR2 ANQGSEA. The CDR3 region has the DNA TGCAGCGTTGAGGACAGGGGCTGGGGAGAGACCCAGTACTTC. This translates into CSVEDRGWGETQYF.

The CDR3 DNA reads as TGCAGCGTTGAGGTCAACAGTTACAATGAGCAGTTCTTC. This gives the protein CSVEVNSYNEQFF. This rearrangement joins TRBV29-1 to TRBJ2-1; D is undetermined. Trimming left V 3 bases short and J 4 bases short, with 10 bases between. Per the germline V gene, CDR1 is SQVTM and CDR2 is ANQGSEA. CDR3 length: 13 amino acids.

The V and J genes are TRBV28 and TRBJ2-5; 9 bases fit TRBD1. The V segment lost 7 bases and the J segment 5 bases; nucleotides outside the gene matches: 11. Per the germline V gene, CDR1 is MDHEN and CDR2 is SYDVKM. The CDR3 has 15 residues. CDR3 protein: CASTPSDRGRETQYF. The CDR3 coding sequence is TGTGCCAGCACCCCTTCGGACAGGGGCCGGGAGACCCAGTACTTC.

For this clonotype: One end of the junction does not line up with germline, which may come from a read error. The CDR3 loop reads CSVQEGAQYGYTF. CDR3 sequence (DNA): TGCAGCGTTCAAGAGGGCGCCCAGTATGGCTACACCTTC. The chain couples TRBV29-1 to TRBJ1-2; D not certain. The CDR3 has 13 amino acids. Germline CDR1 reads SQVTM; CDR2 reads ANQGSEA. Looking up the rest from reference TRBV29-1 and TRBJ1-2 gives the full variable domain: SAVISQKPSRDICQRGTSLTIQCQVDSQVTMMFWYRQQPGQSLTLIATANQGSEATYESGFVIDKFPISRPNLTFSTLTVSNMSPEDSSIYLCSVQEGAQYGYTFGSGTRLTVV.